The 13 T cell receptor beta chains given below trace back to one sample, sequenced in a study of technical replicates of blood from a handful of donors. Clones were sequenced by immunoSEQ multiplex PCR, and TCRdb holds only the in-frame ones, with some missing. Altogether 65,000 to 80,000 clones are present, under 98% being singletons, with the ten largest covering roughly 0.25%. The material sequenced was T cells isolated from PBMCs. These TCRs come from a human donor in good health.

In its sample, this clone was seen once. J is TRBJ2-3 and V is TRBV27; 10 bases agree with TRBD2. Trimming took 6 bases from V and 0 from J; bases not matched to a gene: 6. The CDR3 runs 16 residues. Germline assignment: CDR1 MNHEY and CDR2 SMNVEV (reference sequence). CDR3 DNA: TGTGCCAGCAGCCTGAGACTAGCGGGTAGCACAGATACGCAGTATTTT. Its translation is CASSLRLAGSTDTQYF.

In DNA form, the CDR3 reads TGTGCCAGCAGCTTAGGAGCGGGGGGCTACAATGAGCAGTTCTTC. This codes for CASSLGAGGYNEQFF. The J gene is TRBJ2-1, the V gene TRBV7-3; 9 bases are a match to TRBD2. After removal of 2 bases from V and 3 bases from J, the junction contained 2 bases not matched to a gene. Looked up from germline, CDR1 is SGHTA and CDR2 is FQGTGA. This CDR3 is built from 15 residues. The whole variable domain, filled in from reference TRBV7-3 and TRBJ2-1, reads GAGVSQTPSNKVTEKGKYVELRCDPISGHTALYWYRQSLGQGPEFLIYFQGTGAADDSGLPNDRFFAVRPEGSVSTLKIQRTERGDSAVYLCASSLGAGGYNEQFFGPGTRLTVL.

The chain carries TRBV20-1 and TRBJ2-1; D call uncertain. CDR1 is DFQATT and CDR2 is SNEGSKA in the germline V gene (reference sequence). Trimming removed 5 bases from V and 10 bases from J, with 12 bases in between. The CDR3 contains 11 residues. CDR3 protein: CSALPTEEQFF. As DNA, the CDR3 is TGCAGTGCTCTCCCCACGGAGGAGCAGTTCTTC.

This clone was seen a single time. This chain joins TRBV19 and TRBJ2-1; 9 bases fit TRBD2. Germline assignment: CDR1 LNHDA and CDR2 SQIVND (reference sequence). The trim removed 7 bases at V and 5 bases at J, leaving 6 bases unmatched. This CDR3 region has 14 residues. The CDR3 spells CASKREALNNEQFF. The CDR3 nucleotides read TGTGCCAGTAAGCGGGAGGCCCTAAACAATGAGCAGTTCTTC.

V is TRBV25-1 and J is TRBJ1-2; D gene uncertain. Per the germline V gene, CDR1 is MGHDK and CDR2 is SYGVNS. This CDR3 spans 13 amino acids. V lost 4 bases and J lost 7, with 13 bases in between. The CDR3 loop is CASSVVPRAGYTF. DNA of the CDR3: TGTGCCAGCAGTGTGGTCCCGAGGGCTGGCTACACCTTC.

The rearrangement links TRBV4-3 to TRBJ2-3; D not resolved. Germline V gene sequence: CDR1 LGHNA, CDR2 YSLEER. V was shortened by 0 bases and J by 4 bases, with 11 bases between the two germline ends. The CDR3 consists of 15 residues. In nucleotides, the CDR3 is TGCGCCAGCAGCCAAGATGACGTTGCGGCAGATACGCAGTATTTT. This translates into CASSQDDVAADTQYF.

V is TRBV5-6 and J is TRBJ2-2; D gene ambiguous. CDR3 length: 12 amino acids. Germline CDR1 is SGHDT and CDR2 is YYEEEE. V was clipped by 2 bases and J by 6 bases, with 5 bases between them. Written as DNA, the CDR3 is TGTGCCAGCAGCTTTCGCGCCGGGGAGCTGTTTTTT. Its protein product is CASSFRAGELFF.

The rearrangement uses TRBV7-2 and TRBJ1-2; a weak D match, TRBD1 (6 bases). CDR3 length equals 16 residues. Trimming took 1 base from V and 4 from J, leaving 16 bases between them. Germline lookup yields CDR1 SGHTA and CDR2 FQGNSA. Here the CDR3 DNA reads TGTGCCAGCAGCTTAGTAGGACTGGGACAAATCTATGGCTACACCTTC. Its translation is CASSLVGLGQIYGYTF.

The genes are TRBV2 and TRBJ2-1; 10 bases line up with TRBD2. Germline assignment: CDR1 SNHLY and CDR2 FYNNEI. The V segment lost 9 bases and the J segment 6 bases; nucleotides outside the gene matches: 5. This CDR3 is 13 amino acids long. The CDR3 sequence is CAREREGVNEQFF. Written as DNA, the CDR3 is TGTGCCAGGGAGCGGGAGGGGGTCAATGAGCAGTTCTTC. The full variable domain, rest sourced from reference TRBV2 and TRBJ2-1, is EPEVTQTPSHQVTQMGQEVILRCVPISNHLYFYWYRQILGQKVEFLVSFYNNEISEKSEIFDDQFSVERPDGSNFTLKIRSTKLEDSAMYFCAREREGVNEQFFGPGTRLTVL.

This clone has a single count. This sequence joins TRBV10-3 and TRBJ2-5, with unresolved D. The length of the CDR3 is 11 residues. The V end was cut by 3 bases, the J end by 5 bases, with 4 bases between. From germline, CDR1 is ENHRY and CDR2 SYGVKD. The CDR3 DNA follows: TGTGCCATCAGTGAATCGGAGACCCAGTACTTC. It is translated as CAISESETQYF.

V is TRBV19 and J is TRBJ2-1; D possibly corresponds to TRBD2 (5 bases). Trimming cost V 5 bases and J 4 bases, with 18 bases left between them. Looked up from germline, CDR1 is LNHDA and CDR2 is SQIVND (reference sequence). This CDR3 spans 16 amino acids. The CDR3 DNA sequence: TGTGCCAGTAGTTTCAAATACTGGACGGGGTACAATGAGCAGTTCTTC. This sequence encodes CASSFKYWTGYNEQFF.

The chain couples TRBV27 to TRBJ2-1, with TRBD2 identical over 10 bases. Looked up from germline, CDR1 is MNHEY and CDR2 is SMNVEV (reference sequence). CDR3 length equals 16 residues. V lost 1 base, J lost 8 bases, and 8 bases stayed unmatched. For the CDR3, the DNA is TGTGCCAGCAGTTTATTTCTAGCGGGAGCTAGGGATGAGCAGTTCTTC. Translating it yields CASSLFLAGARDEQFF.

The gene calls are TRBV27 and TRBJ2-5; possible D gene TRBD2, 5 bases. This CDR3 comprises 17 residues. V shed 5 bases and J shed 4 bases, with 23 bases lying between them. From germline, CDR1 is MNHEY and CDR2 SMNVEV (reference sequence). As DNA, the CDR3 is TGTGCCAGCAGTCCCTCAATGGGAGATGGGATTGTAGAGACCCAGTACTTC. Its translation: CASSPSMGDGIVETQYF.